The sequence of this T cell receptor (beta chain) was determined in a study of blood T cells in healthy people across ages. Broader study findings: The study found more naive CD4+ cells and higher diversity in long-lived than aged donors.

V was clipped by 8 bases and J by 5 bases, with 9 bases between them. This CDR3 is 11 amino acids long. Per the germline V gene, CDR1 is LGHDT and CDR2 is YNNKEL (reference sequence). In terms of origin and age, donors were healthy Caucasian individuals from Russia aged about 6 to 95. Primed by a sample-barcoded 5' primer and a J-beta primer mix, a second PCR proceeded for roughly 7 to 12 cycles. Each cDNA molecule, via a template-switch adaptor with 12 random nucleotides, was tagged. TCRdb ran MiXCR on the 5' RACE reads and lists one entry per CDR3 protein. The table lists more than 1,000,000 distinct CDR3 sequences, approximately 26% of them singletons. As concerns this clonotype: Its antigen is currently unknown.

The sample also formed part of further work on T cells of mothers and their children. That source reports: Versus unrelated pairs, overlap was slightly higher in related mother-child pairs, without reaching significance.

V usage is TRBV3-1 and J usage is TRBJ1-2, with D possibly matching TRBD1 (5 bases). Sequenced: blood. The receptor was isolated from a girl aged 2 to 9 in good health. CDR3 residues: CASGDGYGYTF. The CDR3, as DNA: TGTGCCAGCGGGGACGGGTATGGCTACACCTTC.